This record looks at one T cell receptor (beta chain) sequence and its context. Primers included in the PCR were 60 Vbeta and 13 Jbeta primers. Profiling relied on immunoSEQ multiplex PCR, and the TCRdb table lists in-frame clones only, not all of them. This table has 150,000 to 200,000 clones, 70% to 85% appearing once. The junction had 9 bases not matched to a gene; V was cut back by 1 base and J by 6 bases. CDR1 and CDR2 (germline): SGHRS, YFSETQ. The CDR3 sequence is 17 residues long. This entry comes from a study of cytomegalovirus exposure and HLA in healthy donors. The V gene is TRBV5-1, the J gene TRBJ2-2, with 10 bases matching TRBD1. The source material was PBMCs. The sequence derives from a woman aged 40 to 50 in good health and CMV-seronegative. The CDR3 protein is CASSLQGQGGRSGELFF. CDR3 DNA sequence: TGCGCCAGCAGCTTGCAAGGACAGGGGGGCCGATCCGGGGAGCTGTTTTTT.